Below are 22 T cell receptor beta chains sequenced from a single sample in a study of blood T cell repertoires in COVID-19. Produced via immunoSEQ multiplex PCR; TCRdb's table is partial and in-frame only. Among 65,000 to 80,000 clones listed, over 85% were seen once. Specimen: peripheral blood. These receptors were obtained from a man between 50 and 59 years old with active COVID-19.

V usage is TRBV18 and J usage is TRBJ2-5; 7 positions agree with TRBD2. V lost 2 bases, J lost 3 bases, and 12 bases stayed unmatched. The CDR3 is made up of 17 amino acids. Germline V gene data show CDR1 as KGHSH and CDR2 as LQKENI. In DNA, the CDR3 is TGTGCCAGCTCACCAGGATTTCGGGGGGTTGTTGAAGAGACCCAGTACTTC. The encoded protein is CASSPGFRGVVEETQYF.

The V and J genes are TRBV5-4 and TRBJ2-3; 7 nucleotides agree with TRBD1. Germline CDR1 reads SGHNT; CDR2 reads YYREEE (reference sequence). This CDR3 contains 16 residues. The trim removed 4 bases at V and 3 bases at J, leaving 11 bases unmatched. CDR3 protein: CASSQTGQGFTDTQYF. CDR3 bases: TGTGCCAGCAGCCAGACAGGGCAAGGGTTTACAGATACGCAGTATTTT.

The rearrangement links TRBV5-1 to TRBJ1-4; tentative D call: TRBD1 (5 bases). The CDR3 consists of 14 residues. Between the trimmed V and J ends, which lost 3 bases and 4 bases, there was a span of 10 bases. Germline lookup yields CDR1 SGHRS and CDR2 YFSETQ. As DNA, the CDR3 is TGCGCCAGCAGCTCGCCGGGGGATAATGAAAAACTGTTTTTT. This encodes CASSSPGDNEKLFF.

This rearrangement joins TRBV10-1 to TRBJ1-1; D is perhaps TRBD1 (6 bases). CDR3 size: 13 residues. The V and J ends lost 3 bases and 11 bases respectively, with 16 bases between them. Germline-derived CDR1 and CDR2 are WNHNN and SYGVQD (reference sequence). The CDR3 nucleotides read TGCGCCAGCAGTGAAGGGACATCGGTGAGGGCTTTCTTT. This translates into CASSEGTSVRAFF.

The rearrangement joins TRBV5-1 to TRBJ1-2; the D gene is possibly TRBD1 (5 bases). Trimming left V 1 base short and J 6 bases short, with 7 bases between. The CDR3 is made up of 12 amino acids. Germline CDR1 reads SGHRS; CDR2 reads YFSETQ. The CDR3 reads CASSLQGDGYTF. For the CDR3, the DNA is TGCGCCAGCAGCTTGCAGGGTGATGGCTACACCTTC.

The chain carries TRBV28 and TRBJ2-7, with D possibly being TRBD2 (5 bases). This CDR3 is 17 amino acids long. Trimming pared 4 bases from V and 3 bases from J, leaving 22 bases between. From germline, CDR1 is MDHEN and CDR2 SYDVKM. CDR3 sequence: CASSYTLKGDLGYEQYF. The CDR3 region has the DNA TGTGCCAGCAGTTACACCTTAAAGGGAGATCTGGGCTACGAGCAGTACTTC. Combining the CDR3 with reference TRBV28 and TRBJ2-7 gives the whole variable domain DVKVTQSSRYLVKRTGEKVFLECVQDMDHENMFWYRQDPGLGLRLIYFSYDVKMKEKGDIPEGYSVSREKKERFSLILESASTNQTSMYLCASSYTLKGDLGYEQYFGPGTRLTVT.

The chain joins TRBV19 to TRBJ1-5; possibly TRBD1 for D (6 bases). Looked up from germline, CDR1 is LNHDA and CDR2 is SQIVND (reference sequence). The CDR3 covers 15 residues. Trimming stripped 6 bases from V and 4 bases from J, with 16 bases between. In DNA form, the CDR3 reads TGTGCCAGTAGCAGGGGCCGACCTTTAAATCAGCCCCAGCATTTT. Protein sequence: CASSRGRPLNQPQHF.

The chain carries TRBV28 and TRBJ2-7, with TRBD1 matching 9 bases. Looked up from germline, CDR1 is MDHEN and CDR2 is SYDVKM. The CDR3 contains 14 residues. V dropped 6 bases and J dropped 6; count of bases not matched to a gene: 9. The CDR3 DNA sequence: TGTGCCAGCAGGGACCGGACAGGGGTGATCGAGCAGTACTTC. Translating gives CASRDRTGVIEQYF.

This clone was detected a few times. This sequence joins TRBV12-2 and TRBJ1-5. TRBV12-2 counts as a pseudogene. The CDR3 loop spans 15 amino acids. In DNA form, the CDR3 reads TGTGCAAGTCGCGGACTGAGCTCTTCCAGTCAGCCCCAGCATTTT. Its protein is CASRGLSSSSQPQHF.

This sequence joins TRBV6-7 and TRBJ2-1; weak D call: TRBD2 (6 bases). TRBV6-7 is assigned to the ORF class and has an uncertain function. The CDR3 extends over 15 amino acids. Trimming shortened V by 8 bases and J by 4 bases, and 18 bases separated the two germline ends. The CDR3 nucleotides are TGTGCCAGCTCCCTCTTGGGGGGAACTTACAATGAGCAGTTCTTC. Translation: CASSLLGGTYNEQFF.

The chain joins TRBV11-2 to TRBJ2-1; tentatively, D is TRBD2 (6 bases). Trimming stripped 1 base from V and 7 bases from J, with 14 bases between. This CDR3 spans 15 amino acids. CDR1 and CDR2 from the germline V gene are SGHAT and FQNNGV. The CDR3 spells CASSLVLAPLNEQFF. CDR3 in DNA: TGTGCCAGCAGCTTAGTACTAGCCCCCTTGAATGAGCAGTTCTTC.

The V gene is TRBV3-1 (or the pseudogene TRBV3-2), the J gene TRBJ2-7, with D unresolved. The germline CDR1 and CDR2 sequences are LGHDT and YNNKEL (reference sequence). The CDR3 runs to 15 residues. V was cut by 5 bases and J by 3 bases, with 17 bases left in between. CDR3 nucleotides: TGTGCCAGCAGCTACCTGAGAGGTGGCTACTACGAGCAGTACTTC. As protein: CASSYLRGGYYEQYF.

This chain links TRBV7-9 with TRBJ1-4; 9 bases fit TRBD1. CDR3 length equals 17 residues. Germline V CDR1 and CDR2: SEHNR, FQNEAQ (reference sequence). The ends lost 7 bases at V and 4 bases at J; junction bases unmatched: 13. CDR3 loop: CASTPGQGGPGNEKLFF. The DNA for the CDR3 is TGTGCCAGCACTCCGGGACAGGGAGGCCCGGGTAATGAAAAACTGTTTTTT. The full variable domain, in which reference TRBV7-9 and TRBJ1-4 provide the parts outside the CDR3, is DTGVSQNPRHKITKRGQNVTFRCDPISEHNRLYWYRQTLGQGPEFLTYFQNEAQLEKSRLLSDRFSAERPKGSFSTLEIQRTEQGDSAMYLCASTPGQGGPGNEKLFFGSGTQLSVL.

CDR3 protein: CASSLFQGSSHEQYF. DNA of the CDR3: TGTGCCAGCAGTTTATTCCAGGGGTCGTCCCACGAGCAGTACTTC. The chain has TRBV28 and TRBJ2-7; TRBD1 is a possible D gene (6 bases). Germline values: CDR1 MDHEN, CDR2 SYDVKM. V shed 1 base and J shed 5 bases, with 15 bases lying between them. This CDR3 comprises 15 residues.

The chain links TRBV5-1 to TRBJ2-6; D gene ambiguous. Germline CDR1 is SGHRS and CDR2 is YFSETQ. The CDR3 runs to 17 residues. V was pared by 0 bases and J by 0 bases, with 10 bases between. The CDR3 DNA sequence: TGCGCCAGCAGCTTGGGGGCAGTGTCCTCTGGGGCCAACGTCCTGACTTTC. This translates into CASSLGAVSSGANVLTF.

CDR3 residues: CASSLGAESTGANVLTF. The CDR3 DNA follows: TGCGCCAGCAGCTTGGGCGCGGAGAGTACTGGGGCCAACGTCCTGACTTTC. V usage is TRBV5-1 and J usage is TRBJ2-6, with D unclear. The CDR3 has 17 residues. V was clipped by 0 bases and J by 2 bases, with 12 bases between them. CDR1 is SGHRS and CDR2 is YFSETQ in the germline V gene.

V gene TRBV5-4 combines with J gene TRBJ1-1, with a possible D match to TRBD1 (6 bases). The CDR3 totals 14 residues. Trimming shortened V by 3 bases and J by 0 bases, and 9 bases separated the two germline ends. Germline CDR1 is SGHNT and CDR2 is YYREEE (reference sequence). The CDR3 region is CASSSGQMNTEAFF. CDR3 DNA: TGTGCCAGCAGCTCCGGACAGATGAACACTGAAGCTTTCTTT.

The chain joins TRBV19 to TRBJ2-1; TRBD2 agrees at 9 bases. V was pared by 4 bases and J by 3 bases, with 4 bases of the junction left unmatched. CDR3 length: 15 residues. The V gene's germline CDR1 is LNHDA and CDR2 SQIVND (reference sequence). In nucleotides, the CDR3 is TGTGCCAGTAGTAAAGGCGGGGGGGGCTACAATGAGCAGTTCTTC. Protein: CASSKGGGGYNEQFF.

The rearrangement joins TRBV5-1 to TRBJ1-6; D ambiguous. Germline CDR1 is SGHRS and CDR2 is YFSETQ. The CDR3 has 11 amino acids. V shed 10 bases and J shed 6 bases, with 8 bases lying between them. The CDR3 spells CARLSNSPLHF. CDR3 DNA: TGCGCCCGACTAAGTAATTCACCCCTCCACTTT.

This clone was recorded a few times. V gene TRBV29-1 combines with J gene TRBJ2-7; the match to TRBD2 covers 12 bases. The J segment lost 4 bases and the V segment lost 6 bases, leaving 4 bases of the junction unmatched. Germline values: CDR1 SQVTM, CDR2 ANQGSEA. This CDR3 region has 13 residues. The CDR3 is CSVKTSGRYEQYF. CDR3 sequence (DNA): TGCAGCGTGAAGACTAGCGGGAGATACGAGCAGTACTTC.

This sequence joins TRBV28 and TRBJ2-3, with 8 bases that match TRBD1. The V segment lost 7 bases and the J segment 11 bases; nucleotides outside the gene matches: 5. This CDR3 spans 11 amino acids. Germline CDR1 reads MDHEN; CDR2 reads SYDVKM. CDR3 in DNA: TGTGCCAGCACCCTAGGACAGGGGCAGTATTTT. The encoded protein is CASTLGQGQYF.

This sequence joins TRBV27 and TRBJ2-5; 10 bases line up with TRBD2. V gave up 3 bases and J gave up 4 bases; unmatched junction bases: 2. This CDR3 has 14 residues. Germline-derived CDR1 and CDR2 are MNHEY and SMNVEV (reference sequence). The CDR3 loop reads CASSFSGGAETQYF. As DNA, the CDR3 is TGTGCCAGCAGTTTCAGCGGGGGGGCAGAGACCCAGTACTTC.